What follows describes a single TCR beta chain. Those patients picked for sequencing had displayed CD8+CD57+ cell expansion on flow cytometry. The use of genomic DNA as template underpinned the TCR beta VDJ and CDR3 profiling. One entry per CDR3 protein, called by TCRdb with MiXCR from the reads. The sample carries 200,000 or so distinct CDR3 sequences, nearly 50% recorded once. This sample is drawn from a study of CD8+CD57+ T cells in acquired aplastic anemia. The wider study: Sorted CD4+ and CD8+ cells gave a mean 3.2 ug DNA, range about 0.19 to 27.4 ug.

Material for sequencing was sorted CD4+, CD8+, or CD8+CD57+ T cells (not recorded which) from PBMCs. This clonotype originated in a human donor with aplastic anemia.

CDR3 coding DNA: TGTGCCAGCAGTGTTGTGGGTGGCTACACCTTC. Its translation: CASSVVGGYTF. This chain uses TRBV25-1 with TRBJ1-2; D gene ambiguous. Trimming pared 4 bases from V and 7 bases from J, leaving 7 bases between. Germline V lookup: CDR1 MGHDK, CDR2 SYGVNS. The CDR3 has 11 amino acids.